A single sample is the source of the 32 T cell receptor beta chains below, sequenced in a study of regulatory T cells in long-lasting Graves disease. Sample time point: persistent/refractory GD, antithyroid drugs over 5 years with positive TRAb. Generation of the TCR library employed RNA extracted from PBMCs. iRepertoire HTBI primers and Arm-PCR of CDR3 regions built TCR beta libraries. Each CDR3 protein is one row after TCRdb ran MiXCR on the multiplex PCR reads. The sample shows 400,000 to 450,000 distinct CDR3 sequences, roughly a quarter of them seen only once. The material was peripheral blood mononuclear cells (PBMCs), obtained when the disease was refractory, from a patient treated with antithyroid drugs. The origin of the receptors is a female donor with Graves disease.

This clonotype was recorded at least ten times. The rearrangement links TRBV28 to TRBJ1-2; no definite D call. This CDR3 region has 15 residues. The germline V gene encodes CDR1 MDHEN and CDR2 SYDVKM. The V gene lost 0 bases and the J gene lost 8 bases, with 16 bases spanning the gap. Here the CDR3 DNA reads TGTGCCAGCAGTTTATGGCCTGGACCGGCAGGAGGCTACACCTTC. Protein sequence: CASSLWPGPAGGYTF.

A few counts support this clonotype. The chain recombines TRBV3-1 with TRBJ1-2, with D uncertain. The V gene lost 0 bases and the J gene lost 1 base, with 21 bases spanning the gap. CDR1 is LGHDT, CDR2 YNNKEL, per germline (reference sequence). CDR3 size: 19 residues. The CDR3 DNA sequence: TGTGCCAGCAGCCAAGATATTAGGTTCTGGGTCAGCGATAACTATGGCTACACCTTC. The encoded protein is CASSQDIRFWVSDNYGYTF.

The chain couples TRBV4-2 to TRBJ1-5, with D possibly TRBD1 on 5 matching bases. Germline values: CDR1 LGHNA, CDR2 YNFKEQ. The CDR3 loop spans 15 amino acids. The V end lost 1 base, the J end lost 5 bases, and 12 bases lay between the germline ends. The CDR3 region is CASSQALGTHQPQHF. The CDR3 nucleotides read TGTGCCAGCAGCCAAGCGCTGGGGACCCATCAGCCCCAGCATTTT.

This clonotype has at least ten counts. The chain uses TRBV29-1 and TRBJ2-4; D is ambiguous. CDR1 and CDR2 from the germline V gene are SQVTM and ANQGSEA. The V gene lost 7 bases and the J gene lost 0 bases, with 10 bases spanning the gap. The CDR3 sequence is 13 residues long. For the CDR3, the DNA is TGCAGCGCCGAAGACCAAGCCAAAAACATTCAGTACTTC. The encoded protein is CSAEDQAKNIQYF.

For this clonotype: A much larger clone differs by one base, so this may be a read error. The genes are TRBV28 and TRBJ2-2; a weak D match, TRBD2 (5 bases). The CDR3 spans 12 residues. Trimming cost V 8 bases and J 3 bases, with 7 bases left between them. Germline V lookup: CDR1 MDHEN, CDR2 SYDVKM. As DNA, the CDR3 is TGTGCCAGCGAGAGGGACACCGGGGAGCTGTTTTTT. Translated: CASERDTGELFF.

The rearrangement uses TRBV29-1 and TRBJ1-2; D gene uncertain. The ends were cut back, 4 bases at V and 7 bases at J, with 7 bases in the middle. This CDR3 has 10 amino acids. Germline V lookup: CDR1 SQVTM, CDR2 ANQGSEA. The CDR3 region has the DNA TGCAGCGTTGTATCTAGTGGCTACACCTTC. Residues: CSVVSSGYTF.

This clonotype was recorded many times. V is TRBV7-9 and J is TRBJ2-7; D perhaps matches TRBD2 (5 bases). V dropped 5 bases and J dropped 3 bases, with 11 bases sitting between them. The CDR3 runs 13 residues. From germline, CDR1 is SEHNR and CDR2 FQNEAQ (reference sequence). The chain's CDR3 is CASSPDGNYEQYF. The CDR3 nucleotides are TGTGCCAGCAGCCCGGACGGGAACTACGAGCAGTACTTC.

The chain links TRBV12-3 or TRBV12-4 to TRBJ2-2; 9 nucleotides agree with TRBD1. V lost 1 base, J lost 4 bases, and 7 bases stayed unmatched. This CDR3 is 17 amino acids long. In DNA form, the CDR3 reads TGTGCCAGCAGTTTAGAAAGACAGGGGGTGGGCACCGGGGAGCTGTTTTTT. Encoded protein: CASSLERQGVGTGELFF.

Many counts were recorded for this clonotype. The genes are TRBV2 and TRBJ2-7; 7 nucleotides line up with TRBD1. Germline assignment: CDR1 SNHLY and CDR2 FYNNEI. The CDR3 is 13 residues long. Unmatched junction bases numbered 5, after V lost 6 bases and J lost 3 bases. CDR3 loop: CASRRTGLYEQYF. The CDR3 nucleotides read TGTGCCAGCAGGAGGACAGGTCTCTACGAGCAGTACTTC.

The sample holds many counts of this clonotype. V is TRBV19 and J is TRBJ1-1; 7 bases are a match to TRBD1. The CDR3 has 15 residues. The V segment lost 1 base and the J segment 3 bases; nucleotides outside the gene matches: 5. The germline CDR1 and CDR2 sequences are LNHDA and SQIVND (reference sequence). The CDR3 protein is CASSIAPGQDTEAFF. CDR3 in DNA: TGTGCCAGTAGTATAGCACCTGGACAGGACACTGAAGCTTTCTTT.

The chain has TRBV7-2 and TRBJ1-2, with D uncertain. Germline V gene data show CDR1 as SGHTA and CDR2 as FQGNSA. CDR3 size: 14 residues. V lost 1 base, J lost 9 bases, and 15 bases lay in between. The CDR3 sequence: CASSLGPGFLSYTF. CDR3 in DNA: TGTGCCAGCAGCTTAGGTCCGGGGTTCTTGAGCTACACCTTC.

This clonotype was picked up a small number of times. This chain joins TRBV9 and TRBJ2-7; 13 bases are shared with TRBD2. The ends lost 3 bases at V and 4 bases at J; junction bases unmatched: 4. Germline values: CDR1 SGDLS, CDR2 YYNGEE. The CDR3 has 15 residues. CDR3 protein: CASSAGLAGMYEQYF. For the CDR3, the DNA is TGTGCCAGCAGCGCGGGACTAGCGGGAATGTACGAGCAGTACTTC.

The V call is TRBV6-5, the J call TRBJ2-2; 7 bases are shared with TRBD2. The CDR3 runs 16 residues. V shed 2 bases, J shed 3 bases, and the junction held 6 bases outside the gene matches. Per the germline V gene, CDR1 is MNHEY and CDR2 is SVGAGI. The CDR3, as DNA: TGTGCCAGCAGTTACCGGGACTACCTTTACACCGGGGAGCTGTTTTTT. Translating gives CASSYRDYLYTGELFF.

This clonotype was picked up a small number of times. V gene TRBV20-1 combines with J gene TRBJ2-1; 10 bases align to TRBD2. The trim removed 0 bases at V and 3 bases at J, leaving 5 bases unmatched. The CDR3 is 16 residues long. Germline V CDR1 and CDR2: DFQATT, SNEGSKA (reference sequence). CDR3 protein: CSARDPLAGNYNEQFF. CDR3 DNA: TGCAGTGCTAGAGATCCACTAGCGGGAAACTACAATGAGCAGTTCTTC.

In its sample, this clonotype was seen many times. V is TRBV6-1 and J is TRBJ2-4, with 7 bases lining up with TRBD2. Germline-derived CDR1 and CDR2 are MNHNS and SASEGT. The CDR3 is 19 amino acids. Trimming removed 3 bases from V and 1 base from J; junction bases left unmatched: 15. The CDR3 is CASSELLSSGGFAKNIQYF. As DNA, the CDR3 is TGTGCCAGCAGTGAGCTACTGTCCTCGGGAGGATTTGCCAAAAACATTCAGTACTTC.

This clonotype was seen at least ten times. This chain links TRBV7-8 with TRBJ2-7, with D hard to call. There are 15 residues in the CDR3. Germline CDR1 and CDR2: SGHVS and FQNEAQ. The V gene lost 4 bases and the J gene lost 0 bases, with 13 bases spanning the gap. The CDR3 nucleotides are TGTGCCAGCAGCTCCACCGCCTGGAGCTCCTACGAGCAGTACTTC. It encodes CASSSTAWSSYEQYF.

The chain has TRBV20-1 and TRBJ2-7; TRBD2 agrees at 8 bases. J lost 4 bases, V lost 4 bases, and 12 bases had no gene match. Germline loops: CDR1 DFQATT, CDR2 SNEGSKA (reference sequence). The CDR3 runs 15 residues. DNA for the CDR3: TGCAGTGCTATGAGAAAGCGGGAGTATCAGTACGAGCAGTACTTC. It specifies CSAMRKREYQYEQYF.

Regarding this clonotype: The junction departs from the called germline gene at one end, perhaps through a read error. The chain joins TRBV11-2 to TRBJ2-5; 8 bases fit TRBD2. The CDR3 contains 19 residues. Germline CDR1 and CDR2: SGHAT and FQNNGV. For the CDR3, the DNA is TGCGCCAGCAGCCACGATCCGATAGCGGGACCACTACTCCAAGAGACCCAGTACTTC. Its translation: CASSHDPIAGPLLQETQYF.

This clonotype came up a few times. This rearrangement joins TRBV19 to TRBJ1-1; no firm D call. Germline lookup yields CDR1 LNHDA and CDR2 SQIVND (reference sequence). The CDR3 extends over 15 amino acids. Trimming cost V 0 bases and J 4 bases, with 12 bases left between them. The CDR3 protein is CASSIDPGLGTEAFF. Written as DNA, the CDR3 is TGTGCCAGTAGTATAGATCCCGGGCTCGGCACTGAAGCTTTCTTT. The complete variable domain, with remaining parts taken from reference TRBV19 and TRBJ1-1, reads DGGITQSPKYLFRKEGQNVTLSCEQNLNHDAMYWYRQDPGQGLRLIYYSQIVNDFQKGDIAEGYSVSREKKESFPLTVTSAQKNPTAFYLCASSIDPGLGTEAFFGQGTRLTVV.

This clonotype occurred many times. CDR3 in amino acids: CASSPAGTRGELFF. The CDR3 region has the DNA TGTGCCAGCAGCCCGGCGGGGACTCGCGGGGAGCTGTTTTTT. The chain carries TRBV7-3 and TRBJ2-2, with D tentatively TRBD2 (6 bases). Trimming cost V 5 bases and J 7 bases, with 14 bases left between them. This CDR3 region has 14 residues. Germline V gene sequence: CDR1 SGHTA, CDR2 FQGTGA.

This clonotype was picked up a small number of times. This chain connects TRBV5-4 to TRBJ1-2; 9 nucleotides match TRBD1. This CDR3 comprises 16 residues. The germline CDR1 and CDR2 sequences are SGHNT and YYREEE (reference sequence). After removal of 3 bases from V and 8 bases from J, the junction contained 14 bases not matched to a gene. The CDR3 is CASSSLDRGSIYGYTF. CDR3 DNA sequence: TGTGCCAGCAGCTCGTTGGACAGGGGCTCGATATACGGCTACACCTTC.

The V gene is TRBV27, the J gene TRBJ1-1, with 10 bases matching TRBD1. Germline V gives CDR1 MNHEY, CDR2 SMNVEV (reference sequence). Germline trimming cut 5 bases from V and 1 base from J; bases unmatched to any gene: 10. The CDR3 length is 17 residues. As DNA, the CDR3 is TGTGCCAGCAGTGCCCGGGACAGGGGCTTGTCGAACACTGAAGCTTTCTTT. It translates to CASSARDRGLSNTEAFF.

The DNA for the CDR3 is TGTGCCAGCTCACCACCTTGGGACCAAGAGACCCAGTACTTC. It is translated as CASSPPWDQETQYF. The chain combines TRBV18 with TRBJ2-5, with D unresolved. Germline assignment: CDR1 KGHSH and CDR2 LQKENI. This CDR3 is built from 14 residues. Trimming stripped 0 bases from V and 0 bases from J, with 5 bases between.

CDR3 DNA sequence: TGTGCCATCAGTGAGTTGGCTAATGAGCAGTTCTTC. Amino acids: CAISELANEQFF. V usage is TRBV10-3 and J usage is TRBJ2-1; D remains ambiguous. Germline assignment: CDR1 ENHRY and CDR2 SYGVKD. V was trimmed by 1 base and J by 7 bases, leaving 5 bases between them. There are 12 residues in the CDR3.

The chain combines TRBV5-1 with TRBJ2-1, with 7 bases fitting TRBD2. V dropped 3 bases and J dropped 6; count of bases not matched to a gene: 15. From germline, CDR1 is SGHRS and CDR2 YFSETQ. This CDR3 is built from 17 residues. The CDR3: CASSSNWGGVMGNEQFF. The DNA for the CDR3 is TGCGCCAGCAGCTCCAATTGGGGGGGAGTAATGGGCAATGAGCAGTTCTTC.

In its sample, this clonotype was seen a few times. This sequence joins TRBV11-2 and TRBJ2-2; either TRBD1 or TRBD2 may fit D (6 bases each). Trimming took off 0 bases at V and 1 base at J, with 15 bases between the two ends. CDR1 is SGHAT and CDR2 is FQNNGV in the germline V gene. This CDR3 has 18 residues. The chain's CDR3 is CASSLDGRGRGNTGELFF. The CDR3 nucleotides are TGTGCCAGCAGCTTAGATGGGCGGGGCAGGGGGAACACCGGGGAGCTGTTTTTT.

This clonotype was seen many times. This chain connects TRBV12-3 or TRBV12-4 to TRBJ2-7; 9 bases agree with TRBD1. Germline trimming cut 6 bases from V and 2 bases from J; bases unmatched to any gene: 11. This CDR3 comprises 16 residues. This chain's CDR3 is CASSSRQGTGTYEQYF. CDR3 nucleotide sequence: TGTGCCAGCAGCTCTCGCCAGGGGACAGGGACCTACGAGCAGTACTTC.

The chain couples TRBV7-9 to TRBJ2-1; possible D gene TRBD1, 6 bases. The germline V gene encodes CDR1 SEHNR and CDR2 FQNEAQ (reference sequence). The ends were cut back, 4 bases at V and 9 bases at J, with 10 bases in the middle. The CDR3 length is 12 residues. For the CDR3, the DNA is TGTGCCAGCAGCTCGACAGGTATTGAGCAGTTCTTC. This sequence encodes CASSSTGIEQFF.

This clonotype came up once. The gene calls are TRBV5-1 and TRBJ1-2; maybe TRBD1 (6 bases). V lost 4 bases and J 0 bases, leaving 25 bases between the germline ends. Germline CDR1 and CDR2: SGHRS and YFSETQ. CDR3 length equals 19 residues. The CDR3, as DNA: TGCGCCAGCAGCGACCTAGACAGGAGGAGACGAAAAGCTAACTATGGCTACACCTTC. It encodes CASSDLDRRRRKANYGYTF.

A few counts support this clonotype. The chain recombines TRBV10-3 with TRBJ2-6; D is unclear. Between the trimmed V and J ends, which lost 5 bases and 0 bases, there was a span of 8 bases. Germline V gene data show CDR1 as ENHRY and CDR2 as SYGVKD. This CDR3 contains 15 residues. CDR3 coding DNA: TGTGCCATCAGTAGACAAGTCTCTGGGGCCAACGTCCTGACTTTC. Amino acid sequence: CAISRQVSGANVLTF.

This clonotype appeared many times. The chain links TRBV2 to TRBJ1-1; D is unresolved. Germline CDR1 is SNHLY and CDR2 is FYNNEI. V shed 7 bases and J shed 5 bases, with 14 bases lying between them. The CDR3 is made up of 13 amino acids. The DNA of the CDR3 is TGTGCCAGCATGTCCGGAGGATCGACTGAAGCTTTCTTT. Encoded protein: CASMSGGSTEAFF.

This clonotype was recorded a few times. This chain joins TRBV20-1 and TRBJ2-7, with TRBD2 as a possible D gene (6 bases). Germline CDR1 and CDR2: DFQATT and SNEGSKA (reference sequence). With 1 base removed from V and 4 bases from J, the gap between germline ends came to 14 bases. The CDR3 has 14 residues. The CDR3: CSARAGRLVYEQYF. CDR3 DNA: TGCAGTGCTAGAGCGGGGAGGTTGGTATACGAGCAGTACTTC.